This TCR beta chain is drawn from a study of T cell changes during pregnancy in multiple sclerosis. Germline V gives CDR1 WNHNN, CDR2 SYGVQD (reference sequence). Deletions cut 7 bases from V and 3 bases from J, with 9 bases between. The CDR3 length is 12 residues. Assay: immunoSEQ multiplex PCR; the TCRdb copy retains only in-frame clones and omits some. The table records approximately 23,000 clones, about 89% of them present only once. The sample holds a few counts of this clone. The TCR comes from a female donor with multiple sclerosis, enrolled in a pregnancy study. The chain is built from TRBV10-1 and TRBJ2-5, with D unresolved. The material sequenced was CD8+ T cells from peripheral blood mononuclear cells, taken in the first trimester of pregnancy. DNA for the CDR3: TGCGCCAGCACGGCTCGGGAAGAGACCCAGTACTTC. It encodes CASTAREETQYF.